The rows below give T cell receptor beta chains drawn from one sample of a study of cytomegalovirus exposure and HLA in healthy donors. This table comes from immunoSEQ multiplex PCR, and its TCRdb copy is limited to in-frame clones, with some not included. Counted here are around 150,000 clones, around 76% occurring once; the ten biggest clones make up over 1.1%. Sequences were obtained from PBMCs. The source of these receptors is a man aged 60-69 years in good health and CMV-seronegative. CDR3s include the opening cysteine and the closing phenylalanine or tryptophan. Each record gives: CDR3 DNA, CDR3 protein, J gene, clone size, V gene, D gene. The D gene is left open where the match is weak. Size values are once, few and many counts, or a class for expanded clones, and some rows have none.

CDR3nt: TGTGCCAGCAGCGTCGGACTAGCGGTGAACACCGGGGAGCTGTTTTTT
CDR3aa: CASSVGLAVNTGELFF
j_gene: TRBJ2-2
abundance: .
v_gene: TRBV9
d_gene: TRBD2

CDR3nt: TGTGCCAGCAGGGCTGGACAGGGGAACACTGAAGCTTTCTTT
CDR3aa: CASRAGQGNTEAFF
j_gene: TRBJ1-1
abundance: once
v_gene: TRBV28
d_gene: TRBD1

CDR3nt: TGTGCCACCACTAGTAGGATCGGGGAGCTGTTTTTT
CDR3aa: CATTSRIGELFF
j_gene: TRBJ2-2
abundance: .
v_gene: TRBV19
d_gene: .

CDR3nt: TGTGCCAGCAGTTTGCGGACAGCAAGCAATCAGCCCCAGCATTTT
CDR3aa: CASSLRTASNQPQHF
j_gene: TRBJ1-5
abundance: .
v_gene: TRBV27
d_gene: .

CDR3nt: TGTGCGGGCGGGACTAACTATGGCTACACCTTC
CDR3aa: CAGGTNYGYTF
j_gene: TRBJ1-2
abundance: .
v_gene: TRBV19
d_gene: .

CDR3nt: TGTGCCAGCAGAGTGGGACTAGCGGGTGAGCAGTTCTTC
CDR3aa: CASRVGLAGEQFF
j_gene: TRBJ2-1
abundance: .
v_gene: TRBV6-5
d_gene: TRBD2

CDR3nt: TGTGCCAGCAGCTCAGGACAGGGATGGTCTCAGCCCCAGCATTTT
CDR3aa: CASSSGQGWSQPQHF
j_gene: TRBJ1-5
abundance: .
v_gene: TRBV5-6
d_gene: TRBD1

CDR3nt: TGCGCCAGCAGCCAGGCCGGGGGTATCGGGGAGCTGTTTTTT
CDR3aa: CASSQAGGIGELFF
j_gene: TRBJ2-2
abundance: .
v_gene: TRBV4-3
d_gene: .

CDR3nt: TGTGCCAGCAGTTTGGGTCAGCGGGCAGATACGCAGTATTTT
CDR3aa: CASSLGQRADTQYF
j_gene: TRBJ2-3
abundance: .
v_gene: TRBV28
d_gene: .

CDR3nt: TGTGCCAGCAGCTTAGGAGTCGTCGATACGCAGTATTTT
CDR3aa: CASSLGVVDTQYF
j_gene: TRBJ2-3
abundance: .
v_gene: TRBV7-2
d_gene: .

CDR3nt: TGTGCCAGCAGCCACTCTACAGGGGACTATGGCTACACCTTC
CDR3aa: CASSHSTGDYGYTF
j_gene: TRBJ1-2
abundance: .
v_gene: TRBV7-2
d_gene: TRBD1

CDR3nt: TGTGCCAGCAGTTACTCTCTAGCGGGGGCCTACGAGCAGTACTTC
CDR3aa: CASSYSLAGAYEQYF
j_gene: TRBJ2-7
abundance: .
v_gene: TRBV6-5
d_gene: TRBD2

CDR3nt: TGCGCCAGCAGCCAACAAGTTTGGGCCAATGAAAAACTGTTTTTT
CDR3aa: CASSQQVWANEKLFF
j_gene: TRBJ1-4
abundance: .
v_gene: TRBV4-3
d_gene: .

CDR3nt: TGTGCCAGCAGCTTAAGCGAGTACGAGCAGTACTTC
CDR3aa: CASSLSEYEQYF
j_gene: TRBJ2-7
abundance: .
v_gene: TRBV7-2
d_gene: .

CDR3nt: TGTGCCATCCGACTAGCTAGCACAGATACGCAGTATTTT
CDR3aa: CAIRLASTDTQYF
j_gene: TRBJ2-3
abundance: .
v_gene: TRBV10-3
d_gene: TRBD2

CDR3nt: TGTGCCACTAATATAGAGCGGGGGGCCAATGAGCAGTTCTTC
CDR3aa: CATNIERGANEQFF
j_gene: TRBJ2-1
abundance: once
v_gene: TRBV19
d_gene: TRBD2

CDR3nt: TGTGCCAGCAGCAGGGACAGCTCCTACAATGAGCAGTTCTTC
CDR3aa: CASSRDSSYNEQFF
j_gene: TRBJ2-1
abundance: .
v_gene: TRBV19
d_gene: TRBD1

CDR3nt: TGTGCCAGCAGTCAACAGGGGGCAACTAATGAAAAACTGTTTTTT
CDR3aa: CASSQQGATNEKLFF
j_gene: TRBJ1-4
abundance: .
v_gene: TRBV6-6
d_gene: TRBD1

CDR3nt: TGCGCCAGCAGCGCGTCCCTCGGTGAAAAACTGTTTTTT
CDR3aa: CASSASLGEKLFF
j_gene: TRBJ1-4
abundance: .
v_gene: TRBV10-2
d_gene: .

CDR3nt: TGTGCCAGCAGCTTACAGGGGCAAGAGACCCAGTACTTC
CDR3aa: CASSLQGQETQYF
j_gene: TRBJ2-5
abundance: .
v_gene: TRBV5-5
d_gene: TRBD1

CDR3nt: TGTGCCAGCAGTCCCGACTACGAGCAGTACTTC
CDR3aa: CASSPDYEQYF
j_gene: TRBJ2-7
abundance: .
v_gene: TRBV28
d_gene: .

CDR3nt: TGTGCCGCAACCCACCGAGGCCTCCCCTACGAGCAGTACTTC
CDR3aa: CAATHRGLPYEQYF
j_gene: TRBJ2-7
abundance: .
v_gene: TRBV11-3
d_gene: .

CDR3nt: TGTGCCAGCAGCTCGAGGAAGGACTTCTATAATTCACCCCTCCACTTT
CDR3aa: CASSSRKDFYNSPLHF
j_gene: TRBJ1-6
abundance: .
v_gene: TRBV9
d_gene: .

CDR3nt: TGTGCCAGCAGTGGGCAGGGCCGGGGGCAGCCCCAGCATTTT
CDR3aa: CASSGQGRGQPQHF
j_gene: TRBJ1-5
abundance: .
v_gene: TRBV2
d_gene: .

CDR3nt: TGTGCCAGCAGCCGGGACAGGGGCAACGAGCAGTACTTC
CDR3aa: CASSRDRGNEQYF
j_gene: TRBJ2-7
abundance: once
v_gene: TRBV5-5
d_gene: TRBD1

CDR3nt: TGTGCCAGCAGTGGACAGGGTTTGAGTGAGGCTTTCTTT
CDR3aa: CASSGQGLSEAFF
j_gene: TRBJ1-1
abundance: many
v_gene: TRBV2
d_gene: TRBD1

CDR3nt: TGTGCCAGCAGTGTGGACTACTCCTACGAGCAGTACTTC
CDR3aa: CASSVDYSYEQYF
j_gene: TRBJ2-7
abundance: once
v_gene: TRBV2
d_gene: .

CDR3nt: TGTGCCAGCAGCTTAACAGGGGGGTTCCAAGAGACCCAGTACTTC
CDR3aa: CASSLTGGFQETQYF
j_gene: TRBJ2-5
abundance: .
v_gene: TRBV7-9
d_gene: TRBD1

CDR3nt: TGTGCCAGCAGCCAAGGACGCAGGGCGTACGGCTACACCTTC
CDR3aa: CASSQGRRAYGYTF
j_gene: TRBJ1-2
abundance: .
v_gene: TRBV14
d_gene: .

CDR3nt: TGTGCCAGCAGCGCCAGGGCAGGCTTGGATGAGCAGTTCTTC
CDR3aa: CASSARAGLDEQFF
j_gene: TRBJ2-1
abundance: .
v_gene: TRBV9
d_gene: .

CDR3nt: TGTGCCAGCAGTCCCACACGACAGGCTCGAGGCGACGAGCAGTACTTC
CDR3aa: CASSPTRQARGDEQYF
j_gene: TRBJ2-7
abundance: once
v_gene: TRBV27
d_gene: .

CDR3nt: TGCGCCAGCAGCTTTGGCTCGGGAACTAACACCGGGGAGCTGTTTTTT
CDR3aa: CASSFGSGTNTGELFF
j_gene: TRBJ2-2
abundance: .
v_gene: TRBV9
d_gene: .

CDR3nt: TGTGCCAGCAATAAGCGGCCGGGACAGAGCAATCAGCCCCAGCATTTT
CDR3aa: CASNKRPGQSNQPQHF
j_gene: TRBJ1-5
abundance: .
v_gene: TRBV6-6
d_gene: TRBD1

CDR3nt: TGTGCCAGCAGACGGGACCAAGAGACCCAGTACTTC
CDR3aa: CASRRDQETQYF
j_gene: TRBJ2-5
abundance: .
v_gene: TRBV5-4
d_gene: .

CDR3nt: TGTGCCAGCAGTTACTCGACAGGGGCGGGCTACGAGCAGTACTTC
CDR3aa: CASSYSTGAGYEQYF
j_gene: TRBJ2-7
abundance: .
v_gene: TRBV6-6
d_gene: TRBD1

CDR3nt: TGTGCCAGCAGCTTAGACGACAGGGGGGCGGCCGGGGAGCTGTTTTTT
CDR3aa: CASSLDDRGAAGELFF
j_gene: TRBJ2-2
abundance: .
v_gene: TRBV11-3
d_gene: TRBD1

CDR3nt: TGCGCCAGCAGCCCTGGACTAGCTACAGATACGCAGTATTTT
CDR3aa: CASSPGLATDTQYF
j_gene: TRBJ2-3
abundance: .
v_gene: TRBV5-1
d_gene: TRBD2

CDR3nt: TGTGCCAGCAGCTCACGGACAGCCAATGAGCAGTTCTTC
CDR3aa: CASSSRTANEQFF
j_gene: TRBJ2-1
abundance: .
v_gene: TRBV7-8
d_gene: .

CDR3nt: TGTGCCAGCAGCTTAGTATCCGGGAACGCCGGGGAGCTGTTTTTT
CDR3aa: CASSLVSGNAGELFF
j_gene: TRBJ2-2
abundance: .
v_gene: TRBV7-8
d_gene: .

CDR3nt: TGTGCCAGCAGCCAAGATGTTGGGGGGGCCTACAATGAGCAGTTCTTC
CDR3aa: CASSQDVGGAYNEQFF
j_gene: TRBJ2-1
abundance: .
v_gene: TRBV4-2
d_gene: TRBD2

CDR3nt: TGTGCCAGCAGCTTCCAACAGGGGAGCACAGATACGCAGTATTTT
CDR3aa: CASSFQQGSTDTQYF
j_gene: TRBJ2-3
abundance: .
v_gene: TRBV7-2
d_gene: TRBD1

CDR3nt: TGCGCCAGCAGCCTAGACAGGGGTGGGAGGAACACTGAAGCTTTCTTT
CDR3aa: CASSLDRGGRNTEAFF
j_gene: TRBJ1-1
abundance: .
v_gene: TRBV5-1
d_gene: TRBD1

CDR3nt: TGTGCCAGCAGCTTTAGGGGTCTGAACACTGAAGCTTTCTTT
CDR3aa: CASSFRGLNTEAFF
j_gene: TRBJ1-1
abundance: .
v_gene: TRBV13
d_gene: .

CDR3nt: TGTGCCAGCAGTTTTGAGGGCCCCCAAATCCAAGAGACCCAGTACTTC
CDR3aa: CASSFEGPQIQETQYF
j_gene: TRBJ2-5
abundance: .
v_gene: TRBV6-8
d_gene: .

CDR3nt: TGTGCCAGCAGCTTGGGCATCGGGTCGGTGAGAGGGAGGGAGCTGTTTTTT
CDR3aa: CASSLGIGSVRGRELFF
j_gene: TRBJ2-2
abundance: few
v_gene: TRBV7-9
d_gene: .

CDR3nt: TGTGCCAGCAGCCGGGGACAGGGGAATGAAAAACTGTTTTTT
CDR3aa: CASSRGQGNEKLFF
j_gene: TRBJ1-4
abundance: .
v_gene: TRBV7-7
d_gene: TRBD1

CDR3nt: TGTTCCAGCAGCCCACCTAGCGGGAGGGCCGTCAATGAGCAGTTCTTC
CDR3aa: CSSSPPSGRAVNEQFF
j_gene: TRBJ2-1
abundance: once
v_gene: TRBV7-9
d_gene: TRBD2

CDR3nt: TGCGCCAGCAGCCAACCCGACAGGGCTTTCGGTGCGGAGCAGTTCTTC
CDR3aa: CASSQPDRAFGAEQFF
j_gene: TRBJ2-1
abundance: once
v_gene: TRBV4-1
d_gene: TRBD1

CDR3nt: TGCGCCAGCAGCCAGGGACAGACAACTTCACCCCTCCACTTT
CDR3aa: CASSQGQTTSPLHF
j_gene: TRBJ1-6
abundance: .
v_gene: TRBV5-1
d_gene: TRBD1

CDR3nt: TGTGCCAGCAGCTTAGGGACTAGCGGGATTTACAATGAGCAGTTCTTC
CDR3aa: CASSLGTSGIYNEQFF
j_gene: TRBJ2-1
abundance: .
v_gene: TRBV9
d_gene: TRBD2

CDR3nt: TGTGCCAGCAGTGAAGCGTCGCTAGCGGGGGGGGAGACCCAGTACTTC
CDR3aa: CASSEASLAGGETQYF
j_gene: TRBJ2-5
abundance: .
v_gene: TRBV6-1
d_gene: TRBD2

CDR3nt: TGTGCCAGCAGTTCCCGACTAACCGACGAGCAGTACTTC
CDR3aa: CASSSRLTDEQYF
j_gene: TRBJ2-7
abundance: .
v_gene: TRBV27
d_gene: .

CDR3nt: TGTGCCAGCAGTTTACCAATCGGGTTTACCGGGGAGCTGTTTTTT
CDR3aa: CASSLPIGFTGELFF
j_gene: TRBJ2-2
abundance: .
v_gene: TRBV28
d_gene: .

CDR3nt: TGTGCCAGCAGCACGGGACTAGCTTCTTCCTACGAGCAGTACTTC
CDR3aa: CASSTGLASSYEQYF
j_gene: TRBJ2-7
abundance: .
v_gene: TRBV5-4
d_gene: TRBD2

CDR3nt: TGTGCCAGCAGTGGGCAGGGGGATGGCTACACCTTC
CDR3aa: CASSGQGDGYTF
j_gene: TRBJ1-2
abundance: .
v_gene: TRBV28
d_gene: TRBD1